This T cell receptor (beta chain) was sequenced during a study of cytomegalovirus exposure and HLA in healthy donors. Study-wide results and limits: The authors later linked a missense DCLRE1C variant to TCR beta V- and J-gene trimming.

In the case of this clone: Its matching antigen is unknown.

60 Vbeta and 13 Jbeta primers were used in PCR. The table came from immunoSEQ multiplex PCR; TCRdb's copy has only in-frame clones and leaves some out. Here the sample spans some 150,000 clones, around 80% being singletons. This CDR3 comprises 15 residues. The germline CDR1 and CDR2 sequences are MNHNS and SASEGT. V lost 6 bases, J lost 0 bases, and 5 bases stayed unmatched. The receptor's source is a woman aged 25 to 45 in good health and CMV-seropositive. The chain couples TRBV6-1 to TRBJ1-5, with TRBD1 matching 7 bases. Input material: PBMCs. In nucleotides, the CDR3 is TGTGCCAGCAGGCACAGGGGCGATAGCAATCAGCCCCAGCATTTT. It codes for CASRHRGDSNQPQHF.